This TCR beta chain comes out of a study of T cell responses to AZD1222 COVID-19 vaccine. Study context: Some second doses came at about 4 weeks and others at about 12 weeks; these were pooled. Whole-study results and caveats: Possibly, clonal diversity was underestimated; donors were largely white British and included more females.

The table came from immunoSEQ multiplex PCR; TCRdb's copy has only in-frame clones and leaves some out. The sample comprises approximately 70,000 clones, 85% of which are singletons, and roughly 20% rests with the top ten. A word on this clone: Its antigen is unknown.

This CDR3 spans 15 amino acids. V was clipped by 3 bases and J by 3 bases, with 12 bases between them. Germline CDR1 and CDR2: ENHRY and SYGVKD. V gene TRBV10-3 combines with J gene TRBJ2-1; unclear D gene. The receptor's source is an adult in good health. The sample was peripheral blood, taken on day 0 of AZD1222 vaccination. The DNA for the CDR3 is TGTGCCATCAGTGAAAAGCCAGGCAGCTACAATGAGCAGTTCTTC. Translating gives CAISEKPGSYNEQFF.